This T cell receptor beta chain comes out of a study of cytomegalovirus exposure and HLA in healthy donors. The CDR3 totals 15 residues. Looked up from germline, CDR1 is LNHDA and CDR2 is SQIVND (reference sequence). V gave up 6 bases and J gave up 4 bases; unmatched junction bases: 9. Notes on this clone: Its antigen is unidentified.

Findings and caveats of the study: TCR beta sequences reportedly predicted most subjects' HLA-A and HLA-B alleles accurately. Prior analysis indicated that the majority of TCR beta V segments exhibited productivity approximately 87% or approximately 30% of the time.

The CMV serostatus of this donor went unrecorded. With 60 Vbeta and 13 Jbeta primers, the PCR was carried out. TCRdb's table, derived via immunoSEQ multiplex PCR, lists solely in-frame clones and lacks some. The sample yields about 150,000 clones, roughly 77% seen once. This receptor was identified in a human donor in good health. Sequenced: PBMCs. The genes are TRBV19 and TRBJ2-5, with 9 bases lining up with TRBD1. CDR3 amino acids: CASRRQGGGAETQYF. For the CDR3, the DNA is TGTGCCAGTAGACGACAGGGGGGAGGAGCAGAGACCCAGTACTTC.